Many counts were recorded for the clone carrying this TCR beta chain. Germline V lookup: CDR1 SGHKS, CDR2 YYEKEE (reference sequence). The length of the CDR3 is 15 residues. The trim removed 3 bases at V and 8 bases at J, leaving 7 bases unmatched. KT2, a clone with a known TCR, was spiked into unfractionated PBMC. Fixed numbers of PBMC received varying amounts of KT2 cells. The cDNA 3' end received a ligated oligonucleotide with a UMI. An equimolar mix of RC1.1 and RC1.2 primed the beta chain across TRBC1 and TRBC2. TCRdb analysed the UMI-ligation and nested PCR reads with MiXCR anew, one entry per CDR3 protein. The sample has 40,000 to 50,000 distinct CDR3 sequences, over 15% seen once. This record belongs to a study of quantifying T cell responses using KT2 cells. Study in general: RNA was reverse transcribed with TCR alpha and beta constant-region primers.

The sequencing sample was made of PBMCs spiked with cells of the T cell clone KT2. This clonotype originated in a human donor. The J gene is TRBJ2-4, the V gene TRBV5-5, with 11 positions matching TRBD1. CDR3 amino acids: CASSSQPGQGDIQYF. In DNA, the CDR3 is TGTGCCAGCAGCTCTCAACCGGGACAGGGGGACATTCAGTACTTC. Full variable domain (rest looked up from reference TRBV5-5 and TRBJ2-4): DAGVTQSPTHLIKTRGQQVTLRCSPISGHKSVSWYQQVLGQGPQFIFQYYEKEERGRGNFPDRFSARQFPNYSSELNVNALLLGDSALYLCASSSQPGQGDIQYFGAGTRLSVL.